A selection of T cell receptor beta chains follows, all from one sample in a study of blood T cell repertoires in COVID-19. Data came from immunoSEQ multiplex PCR; TCRdb stores just in-frame clones and leaves some out. The sample holds about 430,000 clones, around 90% seen once. The sequenced sample was peripheral blood. The receptors come from a young man with COVID-19, enrolled during active disease. CDR3s include the opening cysteine and the closing phenylalanine or tryptophan. D genes are given only for firm matches. Size is omitted from some rows. Given values are once, few, many or a class for expanded clones.

-	-	TRBV11-3	TRBJ2-3	CASSLDGGQTDTQYF	TGTGCCAGCAGCTTAGATGGGGGCCAGACAGATACGCAGTATTTT
-	-	TRBV6-1	TRBJ2-6	CASSEDSSGANVLTF	TGTGCCAGCAGTGAAGACAGCTCTGGGGCCAACGTCCTGACTTTC
TRBD1	once	TRBV4-2	TRBJ1-4	CASSPDPRQGSHEKLFF	TGTGCCAGCAGCCCCGACCCGCGACAGGGGTCTCATGAAAAACTGTTTTTT
-	-	TRBV6-6	TRBJ1-2	CASSTPRGRGYGYTF	TGTGCCAGCAGTACCCCTAGAGGGAGGGGCTATGGCTACACCTTC
-	few	TRBV12-3/TRBV12-4	TRBJ1-2	CASKLQGNGYTF	TGTGCCAGCAAACTACAGGGAAACGGCTACACCTTC
-	-	TRBV5-1	TRBJ2-3	CASSLGDRTDTQYF	TGCGCCAGCAGCCTAGGGGATCGCACAGATACGCAGTATTTT
TRBD2	once	TRBV5-5	TRBJ2-3	CASSPLGGGLTDTQYF	TGTGCCAGCAGTCCACTCGGCGGGGGGCTCACAGATACGCAGTATTTT
TRBD1	-	TRBV30	TRBJ1-5	CAWSVDRGQPQHF	TGTGCCTGGAGTGTGGACAGGGGGCAGCCCCAGCATTTT
-	once	TRBV7-9	TRBJ2-1	CASSSDNGQFF	TGTGCCAGCAGCTCCGACAACGGTCAGTTCTTC
-	-	TRBV12-3/TRBV12-4	TRBJ2-4	CASSSRGIQYF	TGTGCCAGCAGCTCCCGGGGCATTCAGTACTTC
TRBD2	-	TRBV30	TRBJ2-1	CAWSVIAGGEQFF	TGTGCCTGGAGTGTAATAGCGGGTGGGGAGCAGTTCTTC
TRBD2	once	TRBV5-4	TRBJ2-7	CASSPYAGTSFYEQYF	TGTGCCAGCAGCCCGTACGCCGGGACTAGCTTCTACGAGCAGTACTTC
-	once	TRBV7-9	TRBJ1-1	CASSFGGRHTEAFF	TGTGCCAGCAGCTTCGGGGGGAGGCACACTGAAGCTTTCTTT
-	-	TRBV2	TRBJ1-6	CASSEGRAGSPLHF	TGTGCCAGCAGTGAGGGCAGGGCTGGATCACCCCTCCACTTT
-	-	TRBV7-6	TRBJ2-5	CASSLGLAETQYF	TGTGCCAGCAGCTTAGGTCTAGCCGAGACCCAGTACTTC
TRBD1	-	TRBV2	TRBJ2-1	CASSGDRGSYNEQFF	TGTGCCAGCAGTGGGGACAGGGGGTCCTACAATGAGCAGTTCTTC
-	-	TRBV5-1	TRBJ2-5	CASSSGDRQGTLETQYF	TGCGCCAGCAGCTCGGGAGATAGACAGGGAACGTTAGAGACCCAGTACTTC
-	few	TRBV7-9	TRBJ1-1	CASSLDSEAFF	TGTGCCAGCAGCTTGGACAGTGAAGCTTTCTTT
-	-	TRBV28	TRBJ1-4	CASSDRIMLFF	TGTGCCAGCAGTGACAGGATCATGCTGTTTTTT
-	-	TRBV12-3/TRBV12-4	TRBJ2-1	CASSLTGFNEQFF	TGTGCCAGCAGTCTAACAGGGTTCAATGAGCAGTTCTTC
-	once	TRBV6-2/TRBV6-3	TRBJ2-5	CASSYFGTPGTQYF	TGTGCCAGCAGTTACTTCGGGACTCCCGGGACCCAGTACTTC
-	-	TRBV5-1	TRBJ2-7	CASSLALWEGPRGSYEQYF	TGCGCCAGCAGCTTGGCTTTATGGGAAGGGCCACGGGGCTCCTACGAGCAGTACTTC
-	-	TRBV19	TRBJ2-2	CASSANRDTGELFF	TGTGCCAGTAGTGCGAACAGGGACACCGGGGAGCTGTTTTTT
TRBD1	-	TRBV29-1	TRBJ2-2	CSAAGQAPTGELFF	TGCAGCGCTGCGGGACAGGCCCCAACCGGGGAGCTGTTTTTT
TRBD2	once	TRBV27	TRBJ2-1	CASSFVAGVSFSNEQFF	TGTGCCAGCAGTTTCGTAGCGGGAGTAAGTTTTTCCAATGAGCAGTTCTTC
-	-	TRBV11-3	TRBJ2-7	CASSLVGGIQRVYEQYF	TGTGCCAGCAGCTTAGTGGGGGGAATCCAACGGGTCTACGAGCAGTACTTC
-	-	TRBV2	TRBJ1-1	CASSEGRAYTEAFF	TGTGCCAGCAGTGAGGGCAGGGCATACACTGAAGCTTTCTTT
-	-	TRBV7-8	TRBJ2-2	CASSFTTGYNTGELFF	TGTGCCAGCAGTTTCACTACAGGGTATAATACCGGGGAGCTGTTTTTT
TRBD1	-	TRBV11-3	TRBJ2-2	CASRYQGAGELFF	TGTGCCAGCAGATATCAGGGGGCCGGGGAGCTGTTTTTT
-	-	TRBV7-8	TRBJ2-5	CASSPRDGRQETQYF	TGTGCCAGCAGCCCCCGGGATGGGAGGCAAGAGACCCAGTACTTC
TRBD2	-	TRBV4-2	TRBJ2-3	CASSQEEAGGFTDTQYF	TGTGCCAGCAGCCAAGAGGAAGCGGGAGGATTCACAGATACGCAGTATTTT
TRBD2	-	TRBV4-2	TRBJ2-3	CASSQEEGLAATDTQYF	TGTGCCAGCAGCCAAGAGGAGGGACTAGCGGCCACAGATACGCAGTATTTT
TRBD1	-	TRBV19	TRBJ2-7	CASSTRTGRTYEQYF	TGTGCCAGTAGTACACGGACAGGTCGAACCTACGAGCAGTACTTC
TRBD2	-	TRBV9	TRBJ2-7	CASSLRRHSGTSQGERVSYEQYF	TGTGCCAGCAGCCTCCGACGCCATTCCGGGACTAGCCAGGGAGAGAGGGTTTCCTACGAGCAGTACTTC
-	-	TRBV21-1	TRBJ2-7	CASSKRGEQYF	TGTGCCAGCAGCAAAAGGGGCGAGCAGTACTTC
TRBD2	-	TRBV9	TRBJ2-1	CASSVVGGRAYNEQFF	TGTGCCAGCAGCGTAGTAGGCGGGAGGGCCTACAATGAGCAGTTCTTC
-	few	TRBV13	TRBJ2-7	CASSYLGASRRDEQYF	TGTGCCAGCAGCTACTTAGGGGCCTCCCGACGGGACGAGCAGTACTTC
-	-	TRBV7-9	TRBJ1-1	CASSFLEGNTEAFF	TGTGCCAGCAGCTTTCTCGAGGGAAACACTGAAGCTTTCTTT
TRBD2	-	TRBV7-9	TRBJ2-2	CASSFLAGTSGELFF	TGTGCCAGCAGCTTTCTAGCGGGGACTTCCGGGGAGCTGTTTTTT
-	-	TRBV13	TRBJ2-2	CASSLQEAGELFF	TGTGCCAGCAGCCTGCAGGAGGCCGGGGAGCTGTTTTTT
-	once	TRBV9	TRBJ1-5	CASSVDNSNQPQHF	TGTGCCAGCAGCGTGGACAATAGCAATCAGCCCCAGCATTTT
TRBD2	-	TRBV6-5	TRBJ2-2	CASRSGGDRTGELFF	TGTGCCAGCAGAAGCGGGGGGGATAGAACCGGGGAGCTGTTTTTT
-	-	TRBV20-1	TRBJ2-2	CSASLPGNTGELFF	TGCAGTGCTAGTCTTCCGGGGAACACCGGGGAGCTGTTTTTT
-	-	TRBV19	TRBJ1-2	CATKPGGSYGYTF	TGTGCCACCAAACCCGGAGGGAGCTATGGCTACACCTTC
-	-	TRBV27	TRBJ2-7	CASSPVTRGYEQYF	TGTGCCAGCAGTCCCGTTACGCGTGGCTACGAGCAGTACTTC
TRBD2	-	TRBV10-1	TRBJ2-1	CASSFPRTSGVPVHNEQFF	TGCGCCAGCAGCTTTCCCAGGACTAGCGGGGTCCCGGTCCACAATGAGCAGTTCTTC
TRBD1	-	TRBV11-1	TRBJ2-1	CASSLGQGIHEQFF	TGTGCCAGCAGCTTGGGACAGGGGATCCATGAGCAGTTCTTC
TRBD1	-	TRBV5-6	TRBJ2-7	CASSHLPGTGNKDEQYF	TGTGCCAGCAGCCACTTACCAGGGACAGGGAACAAAGACGAGCAGTACTTC
TRBD2	-	TRBV9	TRBJ2-2	CASSVVVEREGEGNTGELFF	TGTGCCAGCAGCGTAGTAGTTGAGCGGGAGGGCGAGGGAAACACCGGGGAGCTGTTTTTT